Following are 22 T cell receptor beta chains from one sample sequenced in a study of response to subunit inactivated influenza vaccine. TCRdb analysed the RT-PCR reads with MiXCR anew, one entry per CDR3 protein. The sample lists roughly 620,000 distinct CDR3 sequences; 10% to 12% were seen once. In addition, the sample was reused for a study of T cells expressing NK-cell markers. That publication notes: For TCR beta, cDNA was produced by 5'RACE template switching with UMIs.

The input for sequencing was PBMCs from blood, taken on the day of vaccination. These TCRs come from a man aged 50 or older who received an inactivated influenza vaccine.

In DNA form, the CDR3 reads TGCGCCAGCAGCTCGGGGACTAGCGGGACTACCCAGTACTTC. It yields the protein CASSSGTSGTTQYF. This chain joins TRBV5-1 and TRBJ2-5; 13 bases align to TRBD2. The trim removed 3 bases at V and 8 bases at J, leaving 4 bases unmatched. The CDR3 contains 14 residues. The germline V gene encodes CDR1 SGHRS and CDR2 YFSETQ.

This chain uses TRBV24-1 with TRBJ2-5, with 7 bases aligning to TRBD1. The junction had 5 bases not matched to a gene; V was cut back by 1 base and J by 1 base. Germline CDR1 reads KGHDR; CDR2 reads SFDVKD. The length of the CDR3 is 16 residues. The CDR3: CATSDFGRTGQETQYF. The CDR3 bases are TGTGCCACCAGTGATTTTGGGCGGACAGGCCAAGAGACCCAGTACTTC.

This clonotype was counted a few times. This chain uses TRBV12-3 or TRBV12-4 with TRBJ2-2; D perhaps matches TRBD2 (5 bases). Trimming shortened V by 2 bases and J by 13 bases, and 14 bases separated the two germline ends. This CDR3 comprises 13 residues. CDR3 DNA: TGTGCCAGCAGTTTATTCGCCGGGGAGCTGCTGTTTTTT. This encodes CASSLFAGELLFF.

A note on this clonotype: Possible read error: a much larger clone is one base away. The chain links TRBV7-9 to TRBJ1-4; a weak D match, TRBD1 (5 bases). This CDR3 is built from 15 residues. Germline V CDR1 and CDR2: SEHNR, FQNEAQ (reference sequence). CDR3 amino acids: CTSSPRQGHNEKLFF. CDR3 DNA: TGTACCAGCAGCCCACGTCAGGGCCATAATGAAAAACTGTTTTTT.

A few counts support this clonotype. This chain links TRBV29-1 with TRBJ2-1, with TRBD1 as a possible D gene (6 bases). The V gene lost 6 bases and the J gene lost 7 bases, with 13 bases spanning the gap. CDR1 SQVTM and CDR2 ANQGSEA come from the germline V gene. The CDR3 covers 12 residues. The chain's CDR3 is CSVAQGWNEQFF. CDR3 DNA: TGCAGCGTCGCACAGGGTTGGAATGAGCAGTTCTTC.

This clonotype has at least ten counts. J is TRBJ1-2 and V is TRBV12-3 or TRBV12-4; tentatively, D is TRBD1 (5 bases). Trimming left V 3 bases short and J 4 bases short, with 9 bases between. The length of the CDR3 is 13 residues. The CDR3 bases are TGTGCCAGCAGTTTGCAGGGCTCCTATGGCTACACCTTC. This encodes CASSLQGSYGYTF.

The chain couples TRBV6-5 to TRBJ2-1, with 12 bases that match TRBD2. CDR1 is MNHEY and CDR2 is SVGAGI in the germline V gene. This CDR3 comprises 16 residues. Trimming removed 4 bases from V and 2 bases from J; junction bases left unmatched: 3. Here the CDR3 reads CASSWTSGNPYNEQFF. Written as DNA, the CDR3 is TGTGCCAGCAGTTGGACTAGCGGGAATCCCTACAATGAGCAGTTCTTC.

This clonotype was counted between two and nine times. The rearrangement uses TRBV7-9 and TRBJ2-7; D not certain. V lost 2 bases and J 7 bases, leaving 9 bases between the germline ends. CDR1 SEHNR and CDR2 FQNEAQ come from the germline V gene (reference sequence). The CDR3 loop spans 12 amino acids. The CDR3 region has the DNA TGTGCCAGCAGCTTAACGGGTGAAGAGCAGTACTTC. It translates to CASSLTGEEQYF.

The CDR3 DNA is TGCAGTGCTAGAGTGGGGACTAGCGGGGGACGCAATGAGCAGTTCTTC. Its protein is CSARVGTSGGRNEQFF. The chain joins TRBV20-1 to TRBJ2-1, with 14 bases lining up with TRBD2. This CDR3 spans 16 amino acids. V trimming: 1 base; J trimming: 6 bases; junction bases outside the gene matches: 5. Germline CDR1 DFQATT, CDR2 SNEGSKA (reference sequence).

The V gene is TRBV4-2, the J gene TRBJ2-5; maybe TRBD2 (6 bases). The CDR3 has 14 residues. The germline CDR1 and CDR2 sequences are LGHNA and YNFKEQ. V shed 1 base and J shed 0 bases, with 6 bases lying between them. The CDR3 protein is CASSQGDYQETQYF. The CDR3 DNA sequence: TGTGCCAGCAGCCAAGGGGACTACCAAGAGACCCAGTACTTC.

J is TRBJ2-4 and V is TRBV29-1; 9 positions match TRBD2. V was clipped by 4 bases and J by 6 bases; unmatched bases: 10. The CDR3 runs 15 residues. CDR1 and CDR2 from the germline V gene are SQVTM and ANQGSEA. For the CDR3, the DNA is TGCAGCGTTGGGTCTGCGGGAGGGCCAGGAAACATTCAGTACTTC. Translation gives CSVGSAGGPGNIQYF.

This clonotype has a handful of counts. The chain uses TRBV6-1 and TRBJ2-7; tentatively, D is TRBD1 (6 bases). Trimming cost V 10 bases and J 6 bases, with 22 bases left between them. Germline-derived CDR1 and CDR2 are MNHNS and SASEGT. CDR3 length equals 14 residues. CDR3 residues: CATRRTDLGGEQYF. The CDR3 nucleotides are TGTGCCACCCGAAGGACAGATTTAGGGGGCGAGCAGTACTTC.

V gene TRBV6-2 or TRBV6-3 combines with J gene TRBJ1-2, with 9 nucleotides matching TRBD1. The CDR3 runs 16 residues. The junction had 11 bases not matched to a gene; V was cut back by 5 bases and J by 4 bases. The germline CDR1 and CDR2 sequences are MNHEY and SVGEGT. The CDR3 here is CASSPLRTGASYGYTF. CDR3 in DNA: TGTGCCAGCAGTCCACTCCGGACAGGGGCGAGCTATGGCTACACCTTC.

This clonotype was observed a handful of times. The gene calls are TRBV27 and TRBJ2-6; possible D gene TRBD2, 6 bases. The germline V gene has CDR1 MNHEY and CDR2 SMNVEV (reference sequence). CDR3 size: 19 residues. The V and J ends lost 4 bases and 2 bases respectively, with 21 bases between them. CDR3 in DNA: TGTGCCAGCAGTTACCGGGTAGCCGACTGGGGGGCTGGGGCCAACGTCCTGACTTTC. Residues: CASSYRVADWGAGANVLTF.

At least ten counts were recorded for this clonotype. The chain links TRBV24-1 to TRBJ2-2; TRBD1 matches at 7 bases. The CDR3 is 15 residues long. Per the germline V gene, CDR1 is KGHDR and CDR2 is SFDVKD. The V gene end was trimmed by 4 bases and the J gene end by 3 bases; junction bases not matched to a gene: 4. CDR3 loop: CATSEATGYTGELFF. CDR3 coding DNA: TGTGCCACCAGTGAGGCGACAGGGTACACCGGGGAGCTGTTTTTT.

The V gene is TRBV5-1, the J gene TRBJ1-6; 12 bases line up with TRBD1. V was clipped by 3 bases and J by 8 bases; unmatched bases: 9. Per the germline V gene, CDR1 is SGHRS and CDR2 is YFSETQ. The CDR3 is made up of 17 amino acids. The CDR3 region has the DNA TGCGCCAGCAGCTCTACCGGGACAGGGGGCAAGGATTCACCCCTCCACTTT. Translating gives CASSSTGTGGKDSPLHF.

The chain carries TRBV12-3 or TRBV12-4 and TRBJ1-5; D not resolved. The CDR3 has 14 residues. Trimming pared 2 bases from V and 2 bases from J, leaving 7 bases between. The CDR3 sequence is CASSLKRGNQPQHF. The CDR3 DNA sequence: TGTGCCAGCAGTTTAAAAAGAGGCAATCAGCCCCAGCATTTT.

This clonotype was detected only a few times. The chain links TRBV6-1 to TRBJ1-5; TRBD1 agrees at 8 bases. CDR3 length equals 15 residues. V gave up 6 bases and J gave up 2 bases; unmatched junction bases: 6. The V gene's germline CDR1 is MNHNS and CDR2 SASEGT. This CDR3 reads CASSPDRVRNQPQHF. CDR3 sequence (DNA): TGTGCCAGCAGCCCGGACAGGGTACGCAATCAGCCCCAGCATTTT.

There are a few counts of this clonotype. J is TRBJ2-2 and V is TRBV25-1; D gene unclear. The CDR3 length is 15 residues. From germline, CDR1 is MGHDK and CDR2 SYGVNS. Trimming left V 4 bases short and J 7 bases short, with 16 bases between. This CDR3 reads CASSAVGGLGGELFF. CDR3 bases: TGTGCCAGCAGTGCCGTGGGTGGTCTTGGCGGGGAGCTGTTTTTT.

In this sample, this clonotype turned up many times. This sequence joins TRBV5-1 and TRBJ1-2; D might be TRBD1 (5 bases). Germline V CDR1 and CDR2: SGHRS, YFSETQ. The CDR3 loop spans 15 amino acids. The V end was cut by 0 bases, the J end by 8 bases, with 17 bases between. CDR3 region: CASSLELPGHRGYTF. CDR3 in DNA: TGCGCCAGCAGCTTGGAGCTTCCAGGGCATCGAGGCTACACCTTC.

The sample holds a few counts of this clonotype. The chain links TRBV6-1 to TRBJ2-1; the D is unclear. Germline CDR1 is MNHNS and CDR2 is SASEGT. CDR3 length: 15 amino acids. V was clipped by 5 bases and J by 0 bases, with 11 bases between them. The CDR3 nucleotides are TGTGCCAGCAGTATTACAACGAGCTCCTACAATGAGCAGTTCTTC. Translated: CASSITTSSYNEQFF.

This clonotype has a count of ten or more. CDR3 DNA sequence: TGTGCCATCAGTGACGATGAGGGGGGCCAAGAGACCCAGTACTTC. The encoded protein is CAISDDEGGQETQYF. The chain has TRBV10-3 and TRBJ2-5, with D perhaps TRBD1 or TRBD2 (6 bases each). V was cut by 3 bases and J by 1 base, with 12 bases left in between. Germline V gene data show CDR1 as ENHRY and CDR2 as SYGVKD. This CDR3 is built from 15 residues.